The 30 T cell receptor beta chains reported below all come from one sample, sequenced in a study of blood T cells in healthy people across ages. A second PCR of 7 to 11 cycles used a sample-barcoded 5' primer and a J-beta primer mix. TCRdb re-derived calls from the 5' RACE reads in MiXCR, one entry per CDR3 protein. The sample contains fewer than 900,000 distinct CDR3 sequences, 45% to 50% of which appear only once. Sequencing was carried out using blood. The receptors here all came from a woman aged 60-70 years in good health.

DNA of the CDR3: TGCAGTGCCACAGTAGCGGATAGCTCCTACGAGCAGTACTTC. As protein: CSATVADSSYEQYF. This chain joins TRBV20-1 and TRBJ2-7; D is perhaps TRBD2 (6 bases). Germline lookup yields CDR1 DFQATT and CDR2 SNEGSKA (reference sequence). This CDR3 region has 14 residues. Between the trimmed V and J ends, which lost 6 bases and 0 bases, there was a span of 15 bases.

The rearrangement links TRBV7-8 to TRBJ2-1; no firm D call. V lost 5 bases, J lost 3 bases, and 17 bases lay in between. CDR3 length: 16 residues. Germline CDR1 SGHVS, CDR2 FQNEAQ. The CDR3: CASSPPLGEIYNEQFF. In nucleotides, the CDR3 is TGTGCCAGCAGCCCACCTCTTGGAGAAATCTACAATGAGCAGTTCTTC.

The rearrangement links TRBV6-6 to TRBJ1-2, with D hard to call. CDR1 and CDR2 from the germline V gene are MNHNY and SVGAGI (reference sequence). CDR3 size: 14 residues. The V end lost 1 base, the J end lost 2 bases, and 8 bases lay between the germline ends. CDR3 residues: CASSYLGVNYGYTF. The CDR3 coding sequence is TGTGCCAGCAGTTACTTAGGAGTAAACTATGGCTACACCTTC.

Here the CDR3 reads CAISGGQAYSNQPQHF. Here the CDR3 DNA reads TGTGCCATCAGTGGGGGACAGGCCTATAGCAATCAGCCCCAGCATTTT. The chain recombines TRBV10-3 with TRBJ1-5; 8 nucleotides match TRBD1. Germline assignment: CDR1 ENHRY and CDR2 SYGVKD. After removal of 4 bases from V and 0 bases from J, the junction contained 5 bases not matched to a gene. CDR3 length equals 16 residues.

The table lists this clonotype with a few counts. The chain combines TRBV9 with TRBJ1-6, with TRBD1 as a possible D gene (5 bases). This CDR3 spans 13 amino acids. Germline V gene data show CDR1 as SGDLS and CDR2 as YYNGEE. Trimming took 1 base from V and 10 from J, leaving 9 bases between them. The DNA for the CDR3 is TGTGCCAGCAGCGTAATGGGGCAGTCACCCCTCCACTTT. Translated, it gives CASSVMGQSPLHF. Complete variable domain (other parts from reference TRBV9 and TRBJ1-6): DSGVTQTPKHLITATGQRVTLRCSPRSGDLSVYWYQQSLDQGLQFLIQYYNGEERAKGNILERFSAQQFPDLHSELNLSSLELGDSALYFCASSVMGQSPLHFGNGTRLTVT.

This clonotype was detected a few times. This sequence joins TRBV20-1 and TRBJ2-7; possible D gene TRBD2, 5 bases. The CDR3 sequence is 15 residues long. CDR1 and CDR2 from the germline V gene are DFQATT and SNEGSKA (reference sequence). V shed 0 bases and J shed 0 bases, with 12 bases lying between them. The CDR3 sequence: CSARDPAASSYEQYF. For the CDR3, the DNA is TGCAGTGCTAGAGATCCAGCGGCGAGCTCCTACGAGCAGTACTTC.

The J gene is TRBJ2-3, the V gene TRBV28; D is uncertain. This CDR3 has 15 residues. Germline V CDR1 and CDR2: MDHEN, SYDVKM. V lost 4 bases and J lost 1, with 12 bases in between. The CDR3 DNA follows: TGTGCCAGCAGTTCACAAAAAAGGGGCACAGATACGCAGTATTTT. Translated, it gives CASSSQKRGTDTQYF.

This clonotype was observed a handful of times. This chain connects TRBV10-3 to TRBJ2-1; TRBD1 might be the D (6 bases). CDR1 and CDR2 from the germline V gene are ENHRY and SYGVKD. Trimming removed 10 bases at V and 8 bases at J, with 18 bases between. This CDR3 contains 13 residues. The DNA of the CDR3 is TGTGCCAGGTCAACAGGGAAGGGGGATGAGCAGTTCTTC. Translating it yields CARSTGKGDEQFF.

This rearrangement joins TRBV7-6 to TRBJ2-5; D gene unclear. V lost 5 bases and J 5 bases, leaving 15 bases between the germline ends. Germline V gene sequence: CDR1 SGHVS, CDR2 FNYEAQ. The CDR3 consists of 14 residues. DNA of the CDR3: TGTGCCAGCAGCCCAATTGTAGGGCGGGAGACCCAGTACTTC. Its translation is CASSPIVGRETQYF.

The rearrangement joins TRBV6-6 to TRBJ2-1; 9 positions agree with TRBD2. Germline CDR1 and CDR2: MNHNY and SVGAGI (reference sequence). Trimming removed 2 bases from V and 8 bases from J; junction bases left unmatched: 10. The CDR3 sequence is 16 residues long. The CDR3 DNA is TGTGCCAGCAGTTACGTAGCGGCGGGAGGGCCATATGAGCAGTTCTTC. Its translation is CASSYVAAGGPYEQFF.

A few counts support this clonotype. This chain uses TRBV7-2 with TRBJ2-7; D is unresolved. The germline gives CDR1 SGHTA, CDR2 FQGNSA. CDR3 length: 13 amino acids. Trimming pared 3 bases from V and 3 bases from J, leaving 9 bases between. CDR3 residues: CASSFDSYYEQYF. The CDR3 DNA reads as TGTGCCAGCAGCTTCGACTCGTACTACGAGCAGTACTTC.

J is TRBJ1-2 and V is TRBV14, with 8 nucleotides matching TRBD1. Germline trimming cut 2 bases from V and 4 bases from J; bases unmatched to any gene: 6. The V gene's germline CDR1 is SGHDN and CDR2 FVKESK. The CDR3 contains 15 residues. CDR3 protein: CASSQRQGSAYGYTF. The CDR3 DNA reads as TGTGCCAGCAGCCAAAGACAGGGGAGCGCCTATGGCTACACCTTC. The full variable domain, completed using reference TRBV14 and TRBJ1-2, is EAGVTQFPSHSVIEKGQTVTLRCDPISGHDNLYWYRRVMGKEIKFLLHFVKESKQDESGMPNNRFLAERTGGTYSTLKVQPAELEDSGVYFCASSQRQGSAYGYTFGSGTRLTVV.

CDR3 nucleotide sequence: TGCAGTGCCAGAAACCCGGGACTAGCGGATAAACACTACGAGCAGTACTTC. It encodes CSARNPGLADKHYEQYF. V usage is TRBV20-1 and J usage is TRBJ2-7; 11 nucleotides agree with TRBD2. Germline CDR1 is DFQATT and CDR2 is SNEGSKA (reference sequence). CDR3 size: 17 residues. The ends lost 6 bases at V and 3 bases at J; junction bases unmatched: 16.

The chain has TRBV6-1 and TRBJ1-1, with TRBD1 matching 12 bases. V shed 8 bases, J shed 1 base, and the junction held 14 bases outside the gene matches. There are 18 residues in the CDR3. The germline gives CDR1 MNHNS, CDR2 SASEGT. The CDR3 region has the DNA TGTGCCAGCGGACGAAGGTGGGACAGGGGGCCGGCGAACACTGAAGCTTTCTTT. It is translated as CASGRRWDRGPANTEAFF.

In this sample, this clonotype turned up a few times. The chain is built from TRBV12-3 or TRBV12-4 and TRBJ2-1; TRBD2 agrees at 10 bases. V was clipped by 2 bases and J by 4 bases; unmatched bases: 8. The CDR3 length is 17 residues. The DNA of the CDR3 is TGTGCCAGCAGTTTAAGCGGGAGGGCCTCAGGGTACAATGAGCAGTTCTTC. The encoded protein is CASSLSGRASGYNEQFF.

In nucleotides, the CDR3 is TGTGCCAGCAGCCCCCCCCCATTCACCGGGGAGCTGTTTTTT. Protein sequence: CASSPPPFTGELFF. This chain uses TRBV12-3 or TRBV12-4 with TRBJ2-2; D gene unclear. This CDR3 spans 14 amino acids. V lost 6 bases to trimming and J lost 4 bases, with 12 bases between them.

The gene calls are TRBV29-1 and TRBJ2-7; 8 bases agree with TRBD2. V was pared by 5 bases and J by 1 base, with 10 bases of the junction left unmatched. The CDR3 is made up of 15 amino acids. CDR1 is SQVTM, CDR2 ANQGSEA, per germline. For the CDR3, the DNA is TGCAGCGTTTATCAAAGCGGGGGCTGGTCCTACGAGCAGTACTTC. Its translation: CSVYQSGGWSYEQYF.

V is TRBV29-1 and J is TRBJ2-5; either TRBD1 or TRBD2 may fit D (5 bases each). The CDR3 extends over 14 amino acids. Trimming removed 3 bases at V and 2 bases at J, with 13 bases between. CDR1 is SQVTM and CDR2 is ANQGSEA in the germline V gene. The DNA for the CDR3 is TGCAGCGTTGAGGGACGTTGGGTACAAGAGACCCAGTACTTC. The encoded protein is CSVEGRWVQETQYF.

The V call is TRBV14, the J call TRBJ2-1; 12 nucleotides agree with TRBD2. The junction had 4 bases not matched to a gene; V was cut back by 3 bases and J by 4 bases. There are 16 residues in the CDR3. Germline CDR1 and CDR2: SGHDN and FVKESK. The chain's CDR3 is CASSHPGTSGYNEQFF. As DNA, the CDR3 is TGTGCCAGCAGCCACCCGGGGACTAGCGGGTACAATGAGCAGTTCTTC.

J is TRBJ2-1 and V is TRBV6-6; 7 positions match TRBD2. TRBJ2-7 matches the DNA end more closely, so the J call is doubtful. The V gene's germline CDR1 is MNHNY and CDR2 SVGAGI (reference sequence). CDR3 length equals 15 residues. CDR3 amino acids: CASRDGGRTRYEQYF. CDR3 coding DNA: TGTGCCAGCAGGGATGGCGGGAGAACGAGGTACGAGCAGTACTTC.

The chain joins TRBV12-5 to TRBJ2-6; D gene unclear. Germline values: CDR1 LGHNT, CDR2 FRNRAP. The ends were cut back, 6 bases at V and 0 bases at J, with 9 bases in the middle. The CDR3 length is 15 residues. The CDR3 spells CASGAFNSGANVLTF. In DNA, the CDR3 is TGTGCTAGTGGCGCCTTTAACTCTGGGGCCAACGTCCTGACTTTC.

J is TRBJ2-1 and V is TRBV12-5; 9 bases are a match to TRBD2. This CDR3 is 15 amino acids long. Germline values: CDR1 LGHNT, CDR2 FRNRAP. V was clipped by 3 bases and J by 9 bases; unmatched bases: 9. CDR3 region: CASGFFSGSVGEQFF. In nucleotides, the CDR3 is TGTGCTAGTGGTTTTTTTAGCGGGAGCGTGGGTGAGCAGTTCTTC.

This clonotype was counted a few times. The rearrangement uses TRBV28 and TRBJ1-2; possible D gene TRBD1, 5 bases. In germline, CDR1 is MDHEN, CDR2 SYDVKM. Trimming left V 2 bases short and J 8 bases short, with 21 bases between. This CDR3 has 16 amino acids. Here the CDR3 reads CASSLEFVSGRGGYTF. The CDR3 region has the DNA TGTGCCAGCAGTTTAGAATTTGTCTCAGGGAGAGGGGGCTACACCTTC.

The rearrangement joins TRBV5-5 to TRBJ2-5; a weak D match, TRBD1 (5 bases). Trimming removed 0 bases at V and 4 bases at J, with 10 bases between. The CDR3 runs 14 residues. Germline V gives CDR1 SGHKS, CDR2 YYEKEE (reference sequence). The CDR3 loop is CASSLAWGGETQYF. CDR3 DNA sequence: TGTGCCAGCAGCTTGGCGTGGGGCGGAGAGACCCAGTACTTC.

The chain employs TRBV27 and TRBJ2-1; 16 nucleotides agree with TRBD2. V trimming: 6 bases; J trimming: 10 bases; junction bases outside the gene matches: 6. The CDR3 covers 15 residues. The germline CDR1 and CDR2 sequences are MNHEY and SMNVEV (reference sequence). The DNA of the CDR3 is TGTGCCAGCAGCGGGACTAGCGGGGGGGCACAGGAGCAGTTCTTC. Protein product: CASSGTSGGAQEQFF.

V and J are TRBV9 and TRBJ2-1; 7 nucleotides agree with TRBD1. The germline V gene has CDR1 SGDLS and CDR2 YYNGEE. V dropped 0 bases and J dropped 3; count of bases not matched to a gene: 3. The length of the CDR3 is 15 residues. In DNA form, the CDR3 reads TGTGCCAGCAGCGTAGAAACAGGGGTCTACAATGAGCAGTTCTTC. Amino acids: CASSVETGVYNEQFF. The full variable domain, completed using reference TRBV9 and TRBJ2-1, is DSGVTQTPKHLITATGQRVTLRCSPRSGDLSVYWYQQSLDQGLQFLIQYYNGEERAKGNILERFSAQQFPDLHSELNLSSLELGDSALYFCASSVETGVYNEQFFGPGTRLTVL.

This clonotype was detected a few times. The genes are TRBV7-2 and TRBJ1-5; D may be TRBD1 (5 bases). This CDR3 contains 15 residues. The V gene lost 2 bases and the J gene lost 3 bases, with 11 bases spanning the gap. Per germline, CDR1 SGHTA and CDR2 FQGNSA. The CDR3 DNA sequence: TGTGCCAGCAGCTTACTCCGAGGGGCCAATCAGCCCCAGCATTTT. Translating it yields CASSLLRGANQPQHF.

This clonotype showed up just a few times. The chain joins TRBV12-3 or TRBV12-4 to TRBJ2-1, with 8 bases fitting TRBD2. The trim removed 0 bases at V and 7 bases at J, leaving 2 bases unmatched. The length of the CDR3 is 14 residues. The CDR3 sequence: CASSLASSGNEQFF. CDR3 DNA: TGTGCCAGCAGTTTAGCGTCTAGCGGGAATGAGCAGTTCTTC.

Of note for this clonotype: A read error may be the cause here, since a much bigger clone is one base away. The V and J genes are TRBV24-1 and TRBJ2-5, with D hard to call. V shed 4 bases and J shed 1 base, with 6 bases lying between them. Per germline, CDR1 KGHDR and CDR2 SFDVKD. The CDR3 contains 13 residues. For the CDR3, the DNA is TGTGCCACCAGTGAGAGTAGCCAAGAGACCCAGTACTTC. This translates into CATSESSQETQYF.

This clonotype was detected only once. V usage is TRBV28 and J usage is TRBJ2-5; TRBD2 aligns across 10 bases. Trimming at V came to 5 bases and at J to 5 bases, leaving 8 bases not matched to a gene. Germline lookup yields CDR1 MDHEN and CDR2 SYDVKM. CDR3 size: 15 residues. The CDR3 DNA reads TGTGCCAGCAGTAGAGGACTAGCGGTTGGGGAGACCCAGTACTTC. Translated, it gives CASSRGLAVGETQYF.